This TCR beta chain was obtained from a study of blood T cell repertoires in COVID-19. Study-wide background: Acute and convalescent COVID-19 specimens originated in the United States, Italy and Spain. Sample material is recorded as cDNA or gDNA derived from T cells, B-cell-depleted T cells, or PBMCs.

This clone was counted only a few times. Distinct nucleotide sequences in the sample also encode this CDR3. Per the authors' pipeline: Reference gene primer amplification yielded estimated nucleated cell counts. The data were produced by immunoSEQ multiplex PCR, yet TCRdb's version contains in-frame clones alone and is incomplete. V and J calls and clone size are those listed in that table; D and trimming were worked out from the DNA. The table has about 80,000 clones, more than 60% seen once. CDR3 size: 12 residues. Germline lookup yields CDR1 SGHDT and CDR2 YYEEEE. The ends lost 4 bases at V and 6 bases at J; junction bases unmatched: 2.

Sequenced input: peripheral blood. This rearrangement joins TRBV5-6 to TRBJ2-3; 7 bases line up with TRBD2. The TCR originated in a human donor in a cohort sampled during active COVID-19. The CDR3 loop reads CASSPGGDTQYF. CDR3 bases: TGTGCCAGCAGCCCCGGGGGGGATACGCAGTATTTT.